One and the same sample provided the 10 T cell receptor beta chains below, sequenced in a study of cytomegalovirus exposure and HLA in healthy donors. This PCR relied on a set of 60 Vbeta primers and 13 Jbeta primers. Using immunoSEQ multiplex PCR, the repertoire was profiled, and TCRdb retains in-frame clones only, with some absent. Of about 140,000 clones listed, 78% are singletons. The sequencing input was PBMCs. These receptor sequences come from a female donor in good health and CMV-seronegative.

The chain couples TRBV27 to TRBJ2-1; D gene ambiguous. The germline gives CDR1 MNHEY, CDR2 SMNVEV (reference sequence). This CDR3 comprises 15 residues. With 5 bases removed from V and 0 bases from J, the gap between germline ends came to 11 bases. The CDR3 is CASSITSSSYNEQFF. The CDR3, as DNA: TGTGCCAGCAGTATCACGTCGAGCTCCTACAATGAGCAGTTCTTC.

The rearrangement links TRBV5-1 to TRBJ2-7; D perhaps matches TRBD1 (5 bases). V lost 0 bases and J 5 bases, leaving 18 bases between the germline ends. Germline V gives CDR1 SGHRS, CDR2 YFSETQ. The CDR3 runs to 16 residues. CDR3 DNA: TGCGCCAGCAGCTTGGACCGAAGGGCAGGGATCAACGAGCAGTACTTC. Translation: CASSLDRRAGINEQYF. Variable domain in full (rest from reference TRBV5-1 and TRBJ2-7): KAGVTQTPRYLIKTRGQQVTLSCSPISGHRSVSWYQQTPGQGLQFLFEYFSETQRNKGNFPGRFSGRQFSNSRSEMNVSTLELGDSALYLCASSLDRRAGINEQYFGPGTRLTVT.

V gene TRBV19 combines with J gene TRBJ2-1, with TRBD2 as a possible D gene (6 bases). This CDR3 spans 16 amino acids. CDR1 and CDR2 from the germline V gene are LNHDA and SQIVND (reference sequence). Deletions cut 3 bases from V and 4 bases from J, with 16 bases between. CDR3 sequence (DNA): TGTGCCAGTAGTATCCAGCCCCTTGGACTATACAATGAGCAGTTCTTC. It yields the protein CASSIQPLGLYNEQFF.

The chain links TRBV11-3 to TRBJ2-1, with TRBD2 matching 11 bases. From germline, CDR1 is SGHNT and CDR2 YENEEA. The CDR3 loop spans 16 amino acids. The junction had 7 bases not matched to a gene; V was cut back by 5 bases and J by 4 bases. CDR3 nucleotide sequence: TGTGCCAGCAGCCCCCCCGGGACTAGCGGTTACAATGAGCAGTTCTTC. Its protein product is CASSPPGTSGYNEQFF. The complete variable domain, with remaining parts taken from reference TRBV11-3 and TRBJ2-1, reads EAGVVQSPRYKIIEKKQPVAFWCNPISGHNTLYWYLQNLGQGPELLIRYENEEAVDDSQLPKDRFSAERLKGVDSTLKIQPAELGDSAVYLCASSPPGTSGYNEQFFGPGTRLTVL.

The rearrangement uses TRBV29-1 and TRBJ2-3; TRBD2 aligns across 8 bases. Losses at the gene ends were 4 bases for V and 2 bases for J; bases not matched to a gene: 11. CDR3 length equals 16 residues. Germline V gene sequence: CDR1 SQVTM, CDR2 ANQGSEA. CDR3 coding DNA: TGCAGCGTTGCCAGGGAGCGGGGGCATAACACAGATACGCAGTATTTT. This codes for CSVARERGHNTDTQYF.

The chain carries TRBV28 and TRBJ2-7, with D perhaps matching TRBD1 (6 bases). This CDR3 spans 13 amino acids. Per germline, CDR1 MDHEN and CDR2 SYDVKM. V gave up 5 bases and J gave up 6 bases, with 14 bases separating them. The CDR3 DNA sequence: TGTGCCAGCAGTGTTAACAGGGCGGGCGAGCAGTACTTC. It yields the protein CASSVNRAGEQYF.

The chain combines TRBV5-1 with TRBJ2-7; TRBD2 matches 7 bases. Germline lookup yields CDR1 SGHRS and CDR2 YFSETQ. Unmatched junction bases numbered 8, after V lost 3 bases and J lost 5 bases. The CDR3 length is 14 residues. The CDR3, as DNA: TGCGCCAGCAGCTCCCCCCAGGGAGGGGACGAGCAGTACTTC. It translates to CASSSPQGGDEQYF.

The chain links TRBV7-3 to TRBJ2-7, with 9 nucleotides matching TRBD1. V lost 1 base and J lost 2; bases outside the gene matches: 3. Looked up from germline, CDR1 is SGHTA and CDR2 is FQGTGA. The CDR3 is made up of 15 amino acids. CDR3 nucleotide sequence: TGTGCCAGCAGCTTAATGGGGACAGGGCCCTACGAGCAGTACTTC. Translated: CASSLMGTGPYEQYF.

This chain uses TRBV30 with TRBJ1-6; possibly TRBD1 for D (5 bases). The CDR3 length is 16 residues. Looked up from germline, CDR1 is GTSNPN and CDR2 is SVGIG (reference sequence). Trimming stripped 1 base from V and 8 bases from J, with 18 bases between. CDR3 residues: CAWSGGPGLRYSPLHF. The CDR3 DNA follows: TGTGCCTGGAGTGGAGGCCCGGGACTACGCTATTCACCCCTCCACTTT.

In its sample, this clone was seen once. The chain uses TRBV19 and TRBJ1-5; 7 bases align to TRBD1. V lost 8 bases to trimming and J lost 3 bases; unmatched junction nucleotides: 7. Germline CDR1 LNHDA, CDR2 SQIVND (reference sequence). The CDR3 sequence is 14 residues long. The CDR3 nucleotides read TGTGCCAGTCAACCCGGACAGGTCAATCAGCCCCAGCATTTT. This encodes CASQPGQVNQPQHF. The full variable domain, rest sourced from reference TRBV19 and TRBJ1-5, is DGGITQSPKYLFRKEGQNVTLSCEQNLNHDAMYWYRQDPGQGLRLIYYSQIVNDFQKGDIAEGYSVSREKKESFPLTVTSAQKNPTAFYLCASQPGQVNQPQHFGDGTRLSIL.